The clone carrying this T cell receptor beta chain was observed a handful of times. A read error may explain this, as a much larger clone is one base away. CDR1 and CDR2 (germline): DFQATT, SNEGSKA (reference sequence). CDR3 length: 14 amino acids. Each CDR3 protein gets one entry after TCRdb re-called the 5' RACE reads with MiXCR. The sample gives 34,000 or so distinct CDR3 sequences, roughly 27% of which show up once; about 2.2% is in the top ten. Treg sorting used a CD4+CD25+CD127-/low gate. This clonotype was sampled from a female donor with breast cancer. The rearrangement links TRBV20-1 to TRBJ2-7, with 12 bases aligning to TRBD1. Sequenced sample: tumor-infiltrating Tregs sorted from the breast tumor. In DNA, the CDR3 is TGCAGGGCGGAAGGGACAGGGGGCTGGTACGAGCAGTACTTC. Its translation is CRAEGTGGWYEQYF.